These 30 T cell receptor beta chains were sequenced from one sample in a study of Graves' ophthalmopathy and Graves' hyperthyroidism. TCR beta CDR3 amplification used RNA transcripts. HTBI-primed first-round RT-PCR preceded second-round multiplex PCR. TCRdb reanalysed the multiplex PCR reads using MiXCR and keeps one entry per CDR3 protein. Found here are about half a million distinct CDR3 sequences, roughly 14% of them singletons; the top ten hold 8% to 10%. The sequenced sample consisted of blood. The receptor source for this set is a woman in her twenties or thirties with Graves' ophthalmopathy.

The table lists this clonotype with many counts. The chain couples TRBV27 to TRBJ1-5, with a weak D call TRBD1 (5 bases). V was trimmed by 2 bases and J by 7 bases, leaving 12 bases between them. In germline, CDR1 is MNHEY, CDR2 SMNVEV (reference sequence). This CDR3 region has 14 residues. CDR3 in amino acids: CASSLNGAMQPQHF. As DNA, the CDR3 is TGTGCCAGCAGTTTAAACGGGGCTATGCAGCCCCAGCATTTT.

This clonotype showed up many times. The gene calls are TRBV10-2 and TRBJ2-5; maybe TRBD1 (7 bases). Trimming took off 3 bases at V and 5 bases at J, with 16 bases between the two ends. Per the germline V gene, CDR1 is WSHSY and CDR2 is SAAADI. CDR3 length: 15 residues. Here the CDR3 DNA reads TGCGCCAGCAGTGATTCATCCAGGGGGGCGGAGACCCAGTACTTC. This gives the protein CASSDSSRGAETQYF.

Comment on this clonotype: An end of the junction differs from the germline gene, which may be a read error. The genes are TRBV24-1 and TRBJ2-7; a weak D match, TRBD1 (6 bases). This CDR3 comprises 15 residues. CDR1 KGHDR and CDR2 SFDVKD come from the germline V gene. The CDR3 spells CATSPPQGPSYEQYF. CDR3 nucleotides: TGTGCCACCAGTCCCCCGCAGGGGCCATCCTACGAACAGTACTTC.

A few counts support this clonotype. The CDR3 spells CASIKGETQYF. CDR3 DNA: TGTGCCAGCATTAAAGGAGAGACCCAGTACTTC. This chain connects TRBV6-1 to TRBJ2-5, with D hard to call. The V end was cut by 7 bases, the J end by 4 bases, with 7 bases between. The CDR3 covers 11 residues. Germline CDR1 reads MNHNS; CDR2 reads SASEGT.

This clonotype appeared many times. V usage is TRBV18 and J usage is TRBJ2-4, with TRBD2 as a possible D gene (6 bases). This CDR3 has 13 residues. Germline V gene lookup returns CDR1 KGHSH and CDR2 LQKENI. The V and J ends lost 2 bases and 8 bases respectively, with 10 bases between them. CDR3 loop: CASSPFGEDIQYF. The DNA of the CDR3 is TGTGCCAGCTCACCATTCGGGGAGGACATTCAGTACTTC.

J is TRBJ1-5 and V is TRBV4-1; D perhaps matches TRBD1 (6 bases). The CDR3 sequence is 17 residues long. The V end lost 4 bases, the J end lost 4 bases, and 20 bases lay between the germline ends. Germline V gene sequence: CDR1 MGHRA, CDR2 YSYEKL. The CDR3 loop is CASSLGGPYPINQPQHF. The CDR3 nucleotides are TGCGCCAGCAGCCTAGGGGGGCCCTACCCCATAAATCAGCCCCAGCATTTT.

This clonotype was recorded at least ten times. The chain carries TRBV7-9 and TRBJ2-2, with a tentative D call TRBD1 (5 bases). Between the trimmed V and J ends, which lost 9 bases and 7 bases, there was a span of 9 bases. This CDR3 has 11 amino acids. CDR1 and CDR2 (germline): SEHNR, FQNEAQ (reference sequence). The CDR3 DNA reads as TGTGCCAGAGGGGTTGGCGGGGAGCTGTTTTTT. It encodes CARGVGGELFF.

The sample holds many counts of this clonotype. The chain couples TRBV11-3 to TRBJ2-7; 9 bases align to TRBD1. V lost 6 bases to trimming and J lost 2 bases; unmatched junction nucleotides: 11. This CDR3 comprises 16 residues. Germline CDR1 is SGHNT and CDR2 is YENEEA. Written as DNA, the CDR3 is TGTGCCAGCAGTTCCCCCCCGGGACAGGGTACCTACGAGCAGTACTTC. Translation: CASSSPPGQGTYEQYF.

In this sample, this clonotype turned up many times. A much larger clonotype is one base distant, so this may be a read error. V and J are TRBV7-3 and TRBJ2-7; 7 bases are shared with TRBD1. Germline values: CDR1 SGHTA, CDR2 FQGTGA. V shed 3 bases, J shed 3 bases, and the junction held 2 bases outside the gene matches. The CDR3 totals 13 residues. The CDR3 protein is CASSFDRDYEQYF. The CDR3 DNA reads TGTGCCAGCAGCTTCGACAGGGACTACGAGCAGTACTTC.

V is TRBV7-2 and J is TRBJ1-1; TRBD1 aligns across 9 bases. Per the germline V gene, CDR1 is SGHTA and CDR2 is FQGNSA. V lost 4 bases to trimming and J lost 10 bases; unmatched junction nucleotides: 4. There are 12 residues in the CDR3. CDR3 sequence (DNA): TGTGCCAGCAGCTACTTGGACAGGGGAGCTTTCTTT. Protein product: CASSYLDRGAFF.

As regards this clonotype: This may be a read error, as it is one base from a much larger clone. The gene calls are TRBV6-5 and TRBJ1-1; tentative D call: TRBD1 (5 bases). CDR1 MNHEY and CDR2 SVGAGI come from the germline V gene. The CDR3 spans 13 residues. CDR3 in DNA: TGTGCCAGCAGTCACCAGCATGGGACTGAAGCTGTCTTT. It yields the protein CASSHQHGTEAVF.

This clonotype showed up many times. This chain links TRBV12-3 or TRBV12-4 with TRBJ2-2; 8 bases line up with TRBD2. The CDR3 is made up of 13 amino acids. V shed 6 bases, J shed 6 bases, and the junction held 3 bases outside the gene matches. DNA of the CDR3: TGTGCCAGCAGGCGAGCGGGAGCCGGGGAGCTGTTTTTT. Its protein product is CASRRAGAGELFF.

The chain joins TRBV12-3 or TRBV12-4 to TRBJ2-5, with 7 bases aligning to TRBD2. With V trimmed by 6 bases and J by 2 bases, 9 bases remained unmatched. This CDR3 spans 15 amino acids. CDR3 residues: CASRRAGTSQETQYF. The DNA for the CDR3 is TGTGCCAGCAGGAGAGCGGGGACCTCTCAAGAGACCCAGTACTTC.

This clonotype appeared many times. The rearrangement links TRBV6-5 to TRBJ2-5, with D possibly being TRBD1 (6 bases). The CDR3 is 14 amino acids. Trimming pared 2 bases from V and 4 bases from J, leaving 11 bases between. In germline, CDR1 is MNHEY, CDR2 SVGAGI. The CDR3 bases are TGTGCCAGCAGTTACGGATCAGGGGTAGAGACCCAGTACTTC. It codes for CASSYGSGVETQYF.

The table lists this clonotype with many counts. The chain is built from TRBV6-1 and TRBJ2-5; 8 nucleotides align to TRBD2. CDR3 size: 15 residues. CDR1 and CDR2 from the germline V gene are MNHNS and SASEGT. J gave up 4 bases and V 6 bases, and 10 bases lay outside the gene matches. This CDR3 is CASRPLGLVAETQYF. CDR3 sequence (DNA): TGTGCCAGCAGACCGCTGGGACTAGTCGCAGAGACCCAGTACTTC.

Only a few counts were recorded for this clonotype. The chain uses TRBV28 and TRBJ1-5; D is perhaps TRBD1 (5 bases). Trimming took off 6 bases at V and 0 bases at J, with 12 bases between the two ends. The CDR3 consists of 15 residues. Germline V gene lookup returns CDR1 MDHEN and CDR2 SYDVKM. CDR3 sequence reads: CASSQDSYSNQPQHF. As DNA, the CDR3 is TGTGCCAGCAGCCAAGACAGTTATAGCAATCAGCCCCAGCATTTT.

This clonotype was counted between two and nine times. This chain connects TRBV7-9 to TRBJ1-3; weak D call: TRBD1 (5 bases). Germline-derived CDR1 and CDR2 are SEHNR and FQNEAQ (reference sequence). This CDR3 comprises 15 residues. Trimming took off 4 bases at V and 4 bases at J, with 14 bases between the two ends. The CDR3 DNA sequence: TGTGCCAGCAGCTGGCCGGGACGGGAGGGAAACACCATATATTTT. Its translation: CASSWPGREGNTIYF. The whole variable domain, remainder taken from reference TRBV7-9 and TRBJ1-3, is DTGVSQNPRHKITKRGQNVTFRCDPISEHNRLYWYRQTLGQGPEFLTYFQNEAQLEKSRLLSDRFSAERPKGSFSTLEIQRTEQGDSAMYLCASSWPGREGNTIYFGEGSWLTVV.

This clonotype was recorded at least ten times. In nucleotides, the CDR3 is TGTGCCAGCAGCTTTTACAAAGGGGTAGGATACGAGCAGTACTTC. Its protein is CASSFYKGVGYEQYF. V is TRBV7-2 and J is TRBJ2-7; D is possibly TRBD1 (5 bases). Trimming took off 3 bases at V and 4 bases at J, with 16 bases between the two ends. This CDR3 comprises 15 residues. Germline V CDR1 and CDR2: SGHTA, FQGNSA. The full variable domain, with the rest looked up from reference TRBV7-2 and TRBJ2-7, is GAGVSQSPSNKVTEKGKDVELRCDPISGHTALYWYRQSLGQGLEFLIYFQGNSAPDKSGLPSDRFSAERTGGSVSTLTIQRTQQEDSAVYLCASSFYKGVGYEQYFGPGTRLTVT.

The DNA for the CDR3 is TGTGCCAGCAGTAATACACGGTTGCAAGAGACCCAGTACTTC. Its translation is CASSNTRLQETQYF. The chain has TRBV6-1 and TRBJ2-5; no clear D. V lost 5 bases and J lost 2, with 12 bases in between. The germline V gene encodes CDR1 MNHNS and CDR2 SASEGT. This CDR3 contains 14 residues.

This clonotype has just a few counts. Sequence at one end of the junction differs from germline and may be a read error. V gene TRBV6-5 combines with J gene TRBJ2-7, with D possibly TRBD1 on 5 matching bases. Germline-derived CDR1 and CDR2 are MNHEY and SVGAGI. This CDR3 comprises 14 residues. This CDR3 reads CASSYSSQANRVDF. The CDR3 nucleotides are TGTGCCAGCAGTTACTCGTCACAGGCCAACCGAGTAGACTTC.

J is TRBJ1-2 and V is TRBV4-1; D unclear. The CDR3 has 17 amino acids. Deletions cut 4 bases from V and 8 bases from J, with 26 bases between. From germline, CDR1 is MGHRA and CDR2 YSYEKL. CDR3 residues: CASSPREPFDPSAGYTF. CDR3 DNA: TGCGCCAGCAGCCCCCGGGAACCCTTTGACCCTTCGGCGGGCTACACCTTC.

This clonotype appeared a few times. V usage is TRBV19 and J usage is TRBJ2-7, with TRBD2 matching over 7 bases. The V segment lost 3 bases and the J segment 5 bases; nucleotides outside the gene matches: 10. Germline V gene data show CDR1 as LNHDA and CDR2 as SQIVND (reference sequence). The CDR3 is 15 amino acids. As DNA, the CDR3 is TGTGCCAGTAGTATCCTGGGGGTAGCGGGCCACGAGCAGTACTTC. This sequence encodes CASSILGVAGHEQYF.

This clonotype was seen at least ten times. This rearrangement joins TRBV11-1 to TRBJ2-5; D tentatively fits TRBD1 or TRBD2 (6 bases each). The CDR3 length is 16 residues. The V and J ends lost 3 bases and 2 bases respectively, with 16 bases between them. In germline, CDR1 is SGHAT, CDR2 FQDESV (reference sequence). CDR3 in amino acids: CASSFRGGGPQETQYF. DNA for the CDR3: TGTGCCAGCAGCTTCCGCGGAGGGGGGCCTCAAGAGACCCAGTACTTC.

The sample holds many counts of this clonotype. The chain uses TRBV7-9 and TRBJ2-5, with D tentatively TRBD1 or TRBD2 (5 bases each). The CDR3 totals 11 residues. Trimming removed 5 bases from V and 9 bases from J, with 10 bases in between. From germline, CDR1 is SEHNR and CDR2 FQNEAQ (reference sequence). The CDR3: CASSPLGAQYF. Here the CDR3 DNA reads TGTGCCAGCAGCCCCCTGGGGGCCCAGTACTTC.

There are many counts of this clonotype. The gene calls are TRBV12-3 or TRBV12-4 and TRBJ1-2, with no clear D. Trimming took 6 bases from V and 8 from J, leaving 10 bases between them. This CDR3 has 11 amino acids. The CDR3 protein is CASSRRAGYTF. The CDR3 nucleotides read TGTGCCAGCAGCCGAAGGGCGGGCTACACCTTC.

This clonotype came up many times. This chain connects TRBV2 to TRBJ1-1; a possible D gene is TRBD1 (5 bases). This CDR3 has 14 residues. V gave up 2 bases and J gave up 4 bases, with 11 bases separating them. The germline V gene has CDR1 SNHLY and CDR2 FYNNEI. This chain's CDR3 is CASSEKGRGTEAFF. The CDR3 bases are TGTGCCAGCAGTGAAAAGGGGAGAGGCACTGAAGCTTTCTTT.

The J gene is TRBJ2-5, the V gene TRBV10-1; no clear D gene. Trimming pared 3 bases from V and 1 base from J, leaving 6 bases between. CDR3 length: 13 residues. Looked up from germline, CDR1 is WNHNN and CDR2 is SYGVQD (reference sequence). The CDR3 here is CASSEDFQETQYF. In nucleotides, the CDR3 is TGCGCCAGCAGTGAAGACTTCCAAGAGACCCAGTACTTC.

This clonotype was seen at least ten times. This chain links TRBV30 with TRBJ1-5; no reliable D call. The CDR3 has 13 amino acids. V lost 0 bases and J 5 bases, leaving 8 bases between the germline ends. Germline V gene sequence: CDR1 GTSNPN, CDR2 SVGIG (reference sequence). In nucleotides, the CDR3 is TGTGCCTGGAGTGTCCGATCGGATCAGCCCCAGCATTTT. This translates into CAWSVRSDQPQHF.

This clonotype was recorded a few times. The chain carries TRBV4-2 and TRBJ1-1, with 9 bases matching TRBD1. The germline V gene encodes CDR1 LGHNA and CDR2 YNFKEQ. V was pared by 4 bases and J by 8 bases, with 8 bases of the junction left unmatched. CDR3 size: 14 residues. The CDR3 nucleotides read TGTGCCAGCAGCCCTGGACAGGGGATGGTGGAAGCTTTCTTT. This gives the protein CASSPGQGMVEAFF.

The CDR3 coding sequence is TGTGCCAGCTCCGACGCTTTATCCGAGGAGCTGTTTTTT. Residues: CASSDALSEELFF. J is TRBJ2-2 and V is TRBV18; no reliable D call. Per the germline V gene, CDR1 is KGHSH and CDR2 is LQKENI. This CDR3 has 13 residues. V lost 6 bases and J 10 bases, leaving 15 bases between the germline ends.